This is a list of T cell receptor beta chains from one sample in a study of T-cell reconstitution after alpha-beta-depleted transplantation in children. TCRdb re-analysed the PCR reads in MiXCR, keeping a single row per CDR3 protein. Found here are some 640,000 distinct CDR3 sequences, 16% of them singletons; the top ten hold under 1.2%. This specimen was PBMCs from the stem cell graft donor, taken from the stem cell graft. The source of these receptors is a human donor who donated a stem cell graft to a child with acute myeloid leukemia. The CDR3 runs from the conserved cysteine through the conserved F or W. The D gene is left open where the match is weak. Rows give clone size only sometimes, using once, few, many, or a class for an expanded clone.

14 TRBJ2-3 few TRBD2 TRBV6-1 TGTGCCAGCGCAAGACTAGCCGTAGCAGATACGCAGTATTTT CASARLAVADTQYF
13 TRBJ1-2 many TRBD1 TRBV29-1 TGCAGCGTGGACCGGGACAGCACCTATGGCTACACCTTC CSVDRDSTYGYTF
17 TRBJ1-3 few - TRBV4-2 TGTGCCAGCAGCCAAGAAATGTCGTCCTACTCTGGAAACACCATATATTTT CASSQEMSSYSGNTIYF
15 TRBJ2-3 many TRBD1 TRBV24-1 TGTGCCACCAGTGACCTTCCGGGACAGGGGAGTACGCAGTATTTT CATSDLPGQGSTQYF
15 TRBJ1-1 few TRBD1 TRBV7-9 TGTGCCAGCAGCTCCTGGACAGGGGAGTACACTGAAGCTTTCTTT CASSSWTGEYTEAFF
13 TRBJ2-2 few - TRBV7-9 TGTGCCGTTTCGGCTGAGAACACCGGGGAGCTGTTTTTT CAVSAENTGELFF
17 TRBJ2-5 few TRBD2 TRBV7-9 TGTGCCAGCAGCTGGAGACTAGCGGGGGGCGGAGGAGAGACCCAGTACTTC CASSWRLAGGGGETQYF
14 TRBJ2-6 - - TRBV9 TGTGCCAGCAGCGCACAGGCTGGGGCCAACGTCCTGACTTTC CASSAQAGANVLTF
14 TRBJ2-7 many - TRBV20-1 TGCAGTGCTAGAGAGGGCACAGTGCTATACGAGCAGTACTTC CSAREGTVLYEQYF
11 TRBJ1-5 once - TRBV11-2 TGTGCCAGCAGCTTTGGTGGGCCCCAGCATTTT CASSFGGPQHF
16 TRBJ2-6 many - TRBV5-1 TGCGCCAGCAGCTTGGAATTGGGAACTGGGGCCAACGTCCTGACTTTC CASSLELGTGANVLTF
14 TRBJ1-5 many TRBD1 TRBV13 TGTGCCAGCAGCTTAGGCAGGGGGAGGCAGCCCCAGCATTTT CASSLGRGRQPQHF
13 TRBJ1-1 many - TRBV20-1 TGCAGTGCTAGAGTTCAATCGGCAGGGGAAGCTTTCTTT CSARVQSAGEAFF
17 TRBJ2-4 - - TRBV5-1 TGCGCCAGCAGCTTGGAATCCAGGACAGTAGCCAAAAACATTCAGTACTTC CASSLESRTVAKNIQYF
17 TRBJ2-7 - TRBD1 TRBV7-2 TGTGCCAGCAGCTCCTGGGACAGGGGTTTGGACTCCTACGAGCAGTACTTC CASSSWDRGLDSYEQYF
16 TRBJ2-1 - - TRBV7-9 TGTGCCAGCAGCTTATTTGGGGGGGGGCCGAACAATGAGCAGTTCTTC CASSLFGGGPNNEQFF
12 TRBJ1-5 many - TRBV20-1 TGCAGTGCCAGAGGTCCAGATCAGCCCCAGCATTTT CSARGPDQPQHF
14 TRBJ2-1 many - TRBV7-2 TGTGCCAGCAGCTGGACGAGGGGTACGAATGAGCAGTTCTTC CASSWTRGTNEQFF
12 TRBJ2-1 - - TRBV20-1 TGCAGTGCTAGTTCCCAGGGGAATGAGCAGTTCTTC CSASSQGNEQFF
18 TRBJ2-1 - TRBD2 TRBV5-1 TGCGCCAGCAGCTCCGGGACTAGCGGGGGGGCTTTAGACAATGAGCAGTTCTTC CASSSGTSGGALDNEQFF
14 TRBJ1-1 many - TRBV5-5 TGTGCCAGCAGCCTGGGGGTCCTGAACACTGAAGCTTTCTTT CASSLGVLNTEAFF
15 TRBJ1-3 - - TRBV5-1 TGCGCCAGCAGCGCTGGCAGGGCCTCTGGAAACACCATATATTTT CASSAGRASGNTIYF
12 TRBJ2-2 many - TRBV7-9 TGTGCCAGCAGCTCGAACACCGGGGAGCTGTTTTTT CASSSNTGELFF
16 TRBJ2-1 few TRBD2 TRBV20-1 TGCAGTGCTAGAGGACTAGCGGGGGGGCCTCACAATGAGCAGTTCTTC CSARGLAGGPHNEQFF
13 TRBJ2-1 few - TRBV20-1 TGCAGGGCGGCGGGGGCATCCTACAATGAGCAGTTCTTC CRAAGASYNEQFF
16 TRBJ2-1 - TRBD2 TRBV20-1 TGCAGTGCTAGAAGAGCGGGGGGGCCTTTCGGCAATGAGCAGTTCTTC CSARRAGGPFGNEQFF
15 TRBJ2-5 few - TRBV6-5 TGTGCCAGCAGCTACCCTAGCTCGGGGGCAGAGACCCAGTACTTC CASSYPSSGAETQYF
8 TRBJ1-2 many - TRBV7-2 TGTGCCAGCACTGGCTACACCTTC CASTGYTF
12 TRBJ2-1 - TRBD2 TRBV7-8 TGTGCCAGCAGCGGAAGGGAGGGAGTTCAGTTCTTC CASSGREGVQFF
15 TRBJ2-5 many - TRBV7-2 TGTGCCAGCAGCTTAGGGGCACAATCCCAAGAGACCCAGTACTTC CASSLGAQSQETQYF
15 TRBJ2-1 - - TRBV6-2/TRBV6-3 TGTGCCAGCAGGCACACCCCAGGGGACTACAATGAGCAGTTCTTC CASRHTPGDYNEQFF
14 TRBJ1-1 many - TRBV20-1 TGCAGTGCTAGAGTGTCCTTTCCGGGCACTGAAGCTTTCTTT CSARVSFPGTEAFF
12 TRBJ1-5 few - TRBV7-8 TGTGCCAGCAGCGGCCGGGATCAGCCCCAGCATTTT CASSGRDQPQHF
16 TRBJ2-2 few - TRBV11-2 TGTGCCAGCAGCTATCCCCCCGCGGGGATCACCGGGGAGCTGTTTTTT CASSYPPAGITGELFF
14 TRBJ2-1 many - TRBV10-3 TGTGCCATCAGGGACGGGAGCTCCTACAATGAGCAGTTCTTC CAIRDGSSYNEQFF
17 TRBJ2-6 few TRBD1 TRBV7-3 TGTGCCAGCAGCTTACCAGGGGGCGTCTCTGGGGCCAACGTCCTGACTTTC CASSLPGGVSGANVLTF
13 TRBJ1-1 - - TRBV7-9 TGTGCCAGCAGCTTAGCTAGGATCACTGAAGCTTTCTTT CASSLARITEAFF
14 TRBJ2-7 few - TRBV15 TGTGCCACCGGGTCGAGGGGGGGGGCGTGGGAGCAGTACTTC CATGSRGGAWEQYF
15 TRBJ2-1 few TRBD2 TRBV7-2 TGTGCCAGCAGCCGTGGCGGGGGGGCCGAGAATGAGCAGTTCTTC CASSRGGGAENEQFF
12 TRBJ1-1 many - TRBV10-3 TGTGCCAGTCGAAGTCCTAGCACTGAAGCTTTCTTT CASRSPSTEAFF
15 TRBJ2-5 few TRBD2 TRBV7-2 TGTGCCAGCAGCTTAGGGGGACTAGGGGGAGAGACCCAGTACTTC CASSLGGLGGETQYF
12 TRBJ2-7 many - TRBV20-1 TGCAGTGCTAGTCCAGGGAACTACGAGCAGTACTTC CSASPGNYEQYF
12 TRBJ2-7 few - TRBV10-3 TGTGCCATCGGAGACATCTCCTACGAGCAGTACTTC CAIGDISYEQYF
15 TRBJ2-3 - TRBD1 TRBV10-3 TGTGCCATCAACCGACAGGGGGGAGAGTTGGATACGCAGTATTTT CAINRQGGELDTQYF
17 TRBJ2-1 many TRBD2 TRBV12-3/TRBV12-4 TGTGCCAGCAGCCCTCACAGTGGGACTAGGGCCTACAATGAGCAGTTCTTC CASSPHSGTRAYNEQFF
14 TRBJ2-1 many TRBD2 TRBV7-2 TGTGCCAGCAGCTTAGGGGGACTAGGCAATGAGCAGTTCTTC CASSLGGLGNEQFF
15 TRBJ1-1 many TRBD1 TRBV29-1 TGCAGCGTTCCGAAAACGGGACAGGGGGTAATTGAAGCTTTCTTT CSVPKTGQGVIEAFF
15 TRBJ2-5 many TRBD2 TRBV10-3 TGTGCCATCAGTGAGCTGACTAGCGGGGGACAGACCCAGTACTTC CAISELTSGGQTQYF
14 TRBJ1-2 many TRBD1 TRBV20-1 TGCAGTGCTATGAAGACAGGGTCAAGTCGGGGCTACACCTTC CSAMKTGSSRGYTF
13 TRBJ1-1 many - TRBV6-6 TGTGCCAGCACAAAAAGCAGGGGCACTGAAGCTTTCTTT CASTKSRGTEAFF
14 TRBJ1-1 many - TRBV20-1 TGCAGTGCTAGAGGGCAGCTCATGAACACTGAAGCTTTCTTT CSARGQLMNTEAFF
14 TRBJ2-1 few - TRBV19 TGTGCCAGTAGTATACAGCGGACCTACAATGAGCAGTTCTTC CASSIQRTYNEQFF
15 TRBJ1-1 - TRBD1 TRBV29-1 TGCAGCGTACGAGGGATCGGGACAGGGGGCACTGAAGCTTTCTTT CSVRGIGTGGTEAFF